These 15 T cell receptor beta chains originate from one sample sequenced in a study of blood T cell repertoires in COVID-19. Sequenced by immunoSEQ multiplex PCR; TCRdb stores in-frame clones only, minus some. In the table there are under 300,000 clones, around 83% of which are singletons. The sequencing input was peripheral blood. The receptors were gathered from a man aged 40-55 years who had recovered from COVID-19.

V and J are TRBV5-1 and TRBJ2-2, with 10 positions matching TRBD2. This CDR3 contains 18 residues. Germline V CDR1 and CDR2: SGHRS, YFSETQ. V trimming: 3 bases; J trimming: 5 bases; junction bases outside the gene matches: 13. The DNA of the CDR3 is TGCGCCAGCAGCTCCCCAAGTAGCGGGAGGACCCGAACCGGGGAGCTGTTTTTT. Translation: CASSSPSSGRTRTGELFF.

This clone was found a few times. The chain has TRBV15 and TRBJ1-4; 11 bases align to TRBD1. The CDR3 contains 16 residues. V dropped 3 bases and J dropped 4; count of bases not matched to a gene: 4. CDR1 is LNHNV and CDR2 is YYDKDF in the germline V gene (reference sequence). For the CDR3, the DNA is TGTGCCACCAGCAGCCGGGACAGGGGGGATAATGAAAAACTGTTTTTT. It yields the protein CATSSRDRGDNEKLFF.

Details on this clone: The same CDR3 also results from other DNA sequences found in this sample. CDR3 DNA sequence: TGTGCCAGCAGCTTGCGGGGGGGAGAGACCCAGTACTTC. This encodes CASSLRGGETQYF. The chain joins TRBV5-4 to TRBJ2-5; 8 bases match TRBD2. The CDR3 is 13 residues long. Germline V gene data show CDR1 as SGHNT and CDR2 as YYREEE (reference sequence). With 1 base clipped from V and 4 bases from J, the junction kept 0 bases outside the gene matches.

The chain links TRBV27 to TRBJ1-1; D unclear. In germline, CDR1 is MNHEY, CDR2 SMNVEV (reference sequence). This CDR3 is 15 amino acids long. The ends were cut back, 2 bases at V and 3 bases at J, with 13 bases in the middle. The chain's CDR3 is CASSLRLSRDTEAFF. CDR3 coding DNA: TGTGCCAGCAGTTTACGACTGTCGAGGGACACTGAAGCTTTCTTT.

This chain connects TRBV6-5 to TRBJ1-1; no reliable D call. The CDR3 has 13 amino acids. CDR1 is MNHEY and CDR2 is SVGAGI in the germline V gene. Deletions cut 2 bases from V and 4 bases from J, with 8 bases between. The CDR3 reads CASSYRGPTEAFF. In DNA, the CDR3 is TGTGCCAGCAGTTACCGAGGGCCCACTGAAGCTTTCTTT.

V gene TRBV7-9 combines with J gene TRBJ1-4, with 7 positions matching TRBD1. Germline assignment: CDR1 SEHNR and CDR2 FQNEAQ (reference sequence). This CDR3 comprises 15 residues. Trimming cost V 4 bases and J 5 bases; bases outside gene matches: 7. The CDR3 protein is CASSSLDRENEKLFF. Here the CDR3 DNA reads TGTGCCAGCAGCTCCCTTGACAGGGAGAATGAAAAACTGTTTTTT.

The chain recombines TRBV6-5 with TRBJ2-1, with D uncertain. The V end lost 6 bases, the J end lost 10 bases, and 10 bases lay between the germline ends. Germline CDR1 MNHEY, CDR2 SVGAGI. This CDR3 has 11 amino acids. CDR3 bases: TGTGCCAGCAGCCCCGGCAGGGAGCAGTTCTTC. Translating it yields CASSPGREQFF.

The V and J genes are TRBV5-6 and TRBJ1-6; 10 bases align to TRBD1. Per the germline V gene, CDR1 is SGHDT and CDR2 is YYEEEE. Trimming took 4 bases from V and 4 from J; bases not matched to a gene: 8. This CDR3 region has 17 residues. The CDR3 protein is CASSRDRGRDYNSPLHF. In DNA form, the CDR3 reads TGTGCCAGCAGCCGCGACAGGGGGCGAGATTATAATTCACCCCTCCACTTT.

To note about this clone: An end of the junction differs from the germline gene, which may be a read error. The rearrangement links TRBV6-2 or TRBV6-3 to TRBJ1-3; weak D call: TRBD1 (5 bases). The CDR3 runs to 17 residues. Germline V gene data show CDR1 as MNHEY and CDR2 as SVGEGT. As DNA, the CDR3 is TGTGCCAGCAGTCCCGGGACCACAGAGCCCGGGAGAAACGCCATATATTTT. It codes for CASSPGTTEPGRNAIYF.

The chain has TRBV5-1 and TRBJ1-2; D might be TRBD1 (5 bases). V lost 4 bases, J lost 0 bases, and 7 bases lay in between. The CDR3 is made up of 13 amino acids. Per the germline V gene, CDR1 is SGHRS and CDR2 is YFSETQ. The CDR3, as DNA: TGCGCCAGCAGCACGACAGCTAACTATGGCTACACCTTC. It yields the protein CASSTTANYGYTF.

This clone has just one count. This chain joins TRBV19 and TRBJ2-5; 7 bases agree with TRBD1. The V segment lost 6 bases and the J segment 1 base; nucleotides outside the gene matches: 5. The CDR3 totals 14 residues. Germline CDR1 and CDR2: LNHDA and SQIVND (reference sequence). CDR3: CASSRGQSQETQYF. In nucleotides, the CDR3 is TGTGCCAGTAGCCGGGGACAGAGCCAAGAGACCCAGTACTTC.

The sample holds one count of this clone. The CDR3 sequence is CASSPGTGQASGTTGELFF. CDR3 sequence (DNA): TGTGCCAGCAGCCCTGGAACAGGGCAAGCTAGCGGGACGACCGGGGAGCTGTTTTTT. V usage is TRBV7-9 and J usage is TRBJ2-2; 9 bases are shared with TRBD2. With 5 bases clipped from V and 5 bases from J, the junction kept 18 bases outside the gene matches. This CDR3 region has 19 residues. Germline V CDR1 and CDR2: SEHNR, FQNEAQ (reference sequence).

The chain joins TRBV29-1 to TRBJ2-5, with a tentative D call TRBD2 (6 bases). CDR3 size: 14 residues. V lost 6 bases and J lost 4, with 18 bases in between. Germline V lookup: CDR1 SQVTM, CDR2 ANQGSEA. CDR3 nucleotide sequence: TGCAGCGTAGTCTTGGGAGTGGGGGGAGAGACCCAGTACTTC. This translates into CSVVLGVGGETQYF.

The chain employs TRBV4-3 and TRBJ1-1, with 7 nucleotides matching TRBD1. The CDR3 loop spans 15 amino acids. Germline V CDR1 and CDR2: LGHNA, YSLEER. V dropped 0 bases and J dropped 0; count of bases not matched to a gene: 1. CDR3 DNA: TGCGCCAGCAGCCAAGAAGGACAGGTGAACACTGAAGCTTTCTTT. Protein product: CASSQEGQVNTEAFF.

This chain connects TRBV15 to TRBJ2-3; 12 bases fit TRBD2. J gave up 2 bases and V 4 bases, and 4 bases lay outside the gene matches. The germline gives CDR1 LNHNV, CDR2 YYDKDF (reference sequence). The CDR3 contains 16 residues. This CDR3 reads CATSKTSGGFTDTQYF. The CDR3 DNA follows: TGTGCCACCAGCAAAACTAGCGGGGGGTTCACAGATACGCAGTATTTT.